Following are 13 T cell receptor beta chains from one sample sequenced in a study of cytomegalovirus exposure and HLA in healthy donors. PCR amplification relied on 60 Vbeta primers (plus 13 Jbeta primers). Profiled with immunoSEQ multiplex PCR; TCRdb holds only in-frame clones, not every one. The table shows about 85,000 clones, with less than 75% occurring only once. Sequenced material: PBMCs. The receptors shown here come from a man aged 25-45 years in good health and CMV-seronegative.

The chain recombines TRBV5-4 with TRBJ1-1; D not resolved. From germline, CDR1 is SGHNT and CDR2 YYREEE (reference sequence). V was trimmed by 2 bases and J by 0 bases, leaving 8 bases between them. CDR3 size: 14 residues. The CDR3 is CASSLYGLNTEAFF. The CDR3, as DNA: TGTGCCAGCAGCTTATACGGGTTGAACACTGAAGCTTTCTTT.

The chain links TRBV5-1 to TRBJ2-1; 7 bases fit TRBD2. The V gene's germline CDR1 is SGHRS and CDR2 YFSETQ. CDR3 length equals 16 residues. V was clipped by 4 bases and J by 10 bases; unmatched bases: 17. The CDR3 spells CASSPWSGTTYPEQFF. The CDR3 nucleotides are TGCGCCAGCAGCCCGTGGAGTGGGACTACCTATCCCGAGCAGTTCTTC.

This rearrangement joins TRBV9 to TRBJ1-2; D is ambiguous. Trimming took 4 bases from V and 1 from J, leaving 8 bases between them. The CDR3 runs to 13 residues. Germline CDR1 is SGDLS and CDR2 is YYNGEE. CDR3 sequence reads: CASSPGLNYGYTF. DNA for the CDR3: TGTGCCAGCAGCCCGGGTCTTAACTATGGCTACACCTTC.

The chain uses TRBV28 and TRBJ2-4, with D perhaps matching TRBD2 (6 bases). The V end was cut by 5 bases, the J end by 0 bases, with 23 bases between. CDR1 is MDHEN, CDR2 SYDVKM, per germline. The CDR3 extends over 19 amino acids. CDR3 in amino acids: CASSPSIGSLGLAKNIQYF. CDR3 DNA: TGTGCCAGCAGTCCGTCGATCGGGAGTCTGGGCCTAGCCAAAAACATTCAGTACTTC.

This rearrangement joins TRBV27 to TRBJ2-7, with TRBD2 matching over 8 bases. V lost 2 bases and J lost 2; bases outside the gene matches: 5. The germline gives CDR1 MNHEY, CDR2 SMNVEV (reference sequence). The CDR3 has 15 amino acids. CDR3 in DNA: TGTGCCAGCAGTTTAAATGCGGGAGGAACCTACGAGCAGTACTTC. Encoded protein: CASSLNAGGTYEQYF.

The chain employs TRBV25-1 and TRBJ2-3, with 7 positions matching TRBD1. J was trimmed by 4 bases and V by 0 bases; bases with no gene match: 4. Germline V gene sequence: CDR1 MGHDK, CDR2 SYGVNS. This CDR3 region has 15 residues. DNA for the CDR3: TGTGCCAGCAGTGAATATAGGGACAGCGCAGATACGCAGTATTTT. Protein sequence: CASSEYRDSADTQYF.

This clone turned up a few times. The chain carries TRBV7-9 and TRBJ1-2; 10 nucleotides line up with TRBD1. V trimming: 5 bases; J trimming: 7 bases; junction bases outside the gene matches: 10. Germline V gives CDR1 SEHNR, CDR2 FQNEAQ (reference sequence). The CDR3 covers 15 residues. CDR3 sequence: CASSQSGQGLCGYTF. The CDR3, as DNA: TGTGCCAGCAGCCAATCGGGACAGGGGTTGTGTGGCTACACCTTC.

The V gene is TRBV4-3, the J gene TRBJ1-5; 8 positions agree with TRBD1. The J segment lost 1 base and the V segment lost 1 base, leaving 0 bases of the junction unmatched. Germline V gene sequence: CDR1 LGHNA, CDR2 YSLEER. CDR3 size: 15 residues. CDR3 in DNA: TGCGCCAGCAGCCAAGGGACAGGGAGCAATCAGCCCCAGCATTTT. Translating gives CASSQGTGSNQPQHF.

The chain couples TRBV27 to TRBJ2-4; 9 nucleotides line up with TRBD1. The trim removed 7 bases at V and 1 base at J, leaving 8 bases unmatched. The CDR3 is 16 amino acids. Germline V gene sequence: CDR1 MNHEY, CDR2 SMNVEV (reference sequence). CDR3 nucleotide sequence: TGTGCCAGCAACCCGACAGGGGGAACGGCCAAAAACATTCAGTACTTC. Translation gives CASNPTGGTAKNIQYF.

In its sample, this clone was seen a few times. The chain links TRBV27 to TRBJ1-2; 7 bases fit TRBD1. Germline lookup yields CDR1 MNHEY and CDR2 SMNVEV (reference sequence). V shed 0 bases and J 6 bases; nucleotides not matched to a gene: 4. CDR3 length: 14 residues. The CDR3 DNA is TGTGCCAGCAGTTTATCGACAGGGTATGATGGCTACACCTTC. This codes for CASSLSTGYDGYTF.

The J gene is TRBJ2-2, the V gene TRBV5-4, with 13 bases identical to TRBD2. The CDR3 is 17 amino acids. The germline V gene has CDR1 SGHNT and CDR2 YYREEE (reference sequence). The J segment lost 1 base and the V segment lost 2 bases, leaving 2 bases of the junction unmatched. The CDR3 here is CASSLWTSGRNTGELFF. CDR3 in DNA: TGTGCCAGCAGCTTATGGACTAGCGGGAGGAACACCGGGGAGCTGTTTTTT.

DNA for the CDR3: TGTGCCAGCAGCTTCTTACCGAGCGGGGGGAGTGGTTACGAGCAGTACTTC. Translated: CASSFLPSGGSGYEQYF. The chain employs TRBV7-2 and TRBJ2-7, with 9 bases lining up with TRBD2. Looked up from germline, CDR1 is SGHTA and CDR2 is FQGNSA. V lost 3 bases to trimming and J lost 4 bases; unmatched junction nucleotides: 13. This CDR3 contains 17 residues.

A single count supports this clone. The J gene is TRBJ1-3, the V gene TRBV30; 7 bases are shared with TRBD1. Germline CDR1 reads GTSNPN; CDR2 reads SVGIG (reference sequence). CDR3 size: 15 residues. Losses at the gene ends were 1 base for V and 0 bases for J; bases not matched to a gene: 3. This CDR3 is CAWSGTGFSGNTIYF. CDR3 DNA sequence: TGTGCCTGGAGTGGGACAGGATTCTCTGGAAACACCATATATTTT. Full variable domain (missing parts from reference TRBV30 and TRBJ1-3): SQTIHQWPATLVQPVGSPLSLECTVEGTSNPNLYWYRQAAGRGLQLLFYSVGIGQISSEVPQNLSASRPQDRQFILSSKKLLLSDSGFYLCAWSGTGFSGNTIYFGEGSWLTVV.